This entry features one T cell receptor (beta chain) sequence. V was clipped by 6 bases and J by 6 bases, with 15 bases between them. Per germline, CDR1 SNHLY and CDR2 FYNNEI. There are 14 residues in the CDR3. This sample stems from a study of blood T cell repertoires in COVID-19. Study details: The study drew acute and convalescent COVID-19 samples from the United States, Italy and Spain. From T cells, B-cell-depleted T cells, or PBMCs came the material, which was cDNA or gDNA.

Method: immunoSEQ multiplex PCR; TCRdb's copy keeps in-frame clones and lacks some. The sample shows over 120,000 clones, roughly 81% of them seen only once. Sequenced material: peripheral blood. The chain carries TRBV2 and TRBJ1-5, with D hard to call. This sequence was found in a human donor with acute or convalescent COVID-19. The donor label of this sample is uncertain. CDR3 residues: CASRPDTVGQPQHF. CDR3 nucleotides: TGTGCCAGCAGGCCTGACACAGTAGGTCAGCCCCAGCATTTT.